Each of the 23 T cell receptor beta chains below was sequenced from the same sample in a study of cytomegalovirus exposure and HLA in healthy donors. PCR used 60 Vbeta primers and 13 Jbeta primers. The protocol was immunoSEQ multiplex PCR, while the TCRdb copy is restricted to in-frame clones and leaves out a portion. The data hold some 95,000 clones, with 55% to 85% observed a single time. What was sequenced was PBMCs. The receptors were gathered from a woman in her late teens or twenties in good health and CMV-seropositive.

The rearrangement joins TRBV27 to TRBJ1-1; no clear D. The CDR3 is 15 residues long. Germline CDR1 is MNHEY and CDR2 is SMNVEV (reference sequence). With 1 base removed from V and 0 bases from J, the gap between germline ends came to 9 bases. The CDR3 here is CASSLYADMNTEAFF. Written as DNA, the CDR3 is TGTGCCAGCAGTTTATACGCAGATATGAACACTGAAGCTTTCTTT.

The V call is TRBV10-1, the J call TRBJ1-2, with D tentatively TRBD1 (6 bases). The germline V gene encodes CDR1 WNHNN and CDR2 SYGVQD (reference sequence). The V and J ends lost 5 bases and 7 bases respectively, with 8 bases between them. The CDR3 is 11 residues long. The CDR3 nucleotides are TGCGCCAGCAGTCCCAGGGGTGGCTACACCTTC. Translating gives CASSPRGGYTF.

This clone was detected once. This chain joins TRBV15 and TRBJ1-1; TRBD1 agrees at 9 bases. The CDR3 totals 15 residues. Germline V CDR1 and CDR2: LNHNV, YYDKDF (reference sequence). V lost 2 bases to trimming and J lost 4 bases; unmatched junction nucleotides: 5. The CDR3 here is CATSRNRGPGTEAFF. The CDR3 bases are TGTGCCACCAGCAGAAACAGGGGGCCAGGCACTGAAGCTTTCTTT.

The chain employs TRBV11-2 and TRBJ2-1; 8 bases map to TRBD2. In germline, CDR1 is SGHAT, CDR2 FQNNGV. This CDR3 has 15 amino acids. The V segment lost 6 bases and the J segment 4 bases; nucleotides outside the gene matches: 8. CDR3 nucleotide sequence: TGTGCCAGCAGTGAGGGAGCGGGGGATTACAATGAGCAGTTCTTC. It specifies CASSEGAGDYNEQFF.

The table lists this clone with a few counts. The J gene is TRBJ1-4, the V gene TRBV5-5, with no clear D. Deletions cut 6 bases from V and 3 bases from J, with 21 bases between. CDR1 SGHKS and CDR2 YYEKEE come from the germline V gene (reference sequence). The CDR3 contains 17 residues. CDR3 residues: CASTSSEGGSSNEKLFF. DNA of the CDR3: TGTGCCAGCACCTCCTCCGAAGGAGGGTCTTCTAATGAAAAACTGTTTTTT.

This clone was observed a few times. V is TRBV6-5 and J is TRBJ2-5; 12 bases are shared with TRBD2. CDR1 is MNHEY and CDR2 is SVGAGI in the germline V gene. V was pared by 4 bases and J by 2 bases, with 5 bases of the junction left unmatched. CDR3 length equals 16 residues. CDR3 DNA: TGTGCCAGCAGTTTCGGGACTAGCGGGTTACAAGAGACCCAGTACTTC. Protein sequence: CASSFGTSGLQETQYF.

This clone came up once. Other DNA sequences in the same sample also yield this CDR3. This rearrangement joins TRBV5-1 to TRBJ1-1, with a weak D call TRBD1 (6 bases). The CDR3 consists of 15 residues. CDR1 and CDR2 (germline): SGHRS, YFSETQ. The V gene lost 0 bases and the J gene lost 1 base, with 10 bases spanning the gap. The DNA of the CDR3 is TGCGCCAGCAGCTTGGTGGGAGGGGGGAACACTGAAGCTTTCTTT. This translates into CASSLVGGGNTEAFF. Full variable domain (rest looked up from reference TRBV5-1 and TRBJ1-1): KAGVTQTPRYLIKTRGQQVTLSCSPISGHRSVSWYQQTPGQGLQFLFEYFSETQRNKGNFPGRFSGRQFSNSRSEMNVSTLELGDSALYLCASSLVGGGNTEAFFGQGTRLTVV.

This clone was observed a few times. The V and J genes are TRBV4-3 and TRBJ2-6; TRBD1 might be the D (6 bases). The V and J ends lost 0 bases and 4 bases respectively, with 10 bases between them. This CDR3 region has 16 residues. CDR1 LGHNA and CDR2 YSLEER come from the germline V gene. The CDR3 bases are TGCGCCAGCAGCCAAGATCCAGGGGAGGGGGCCAACGTCCTGACTTTC. It specifies CASSQDPGEGANVLTF.

This clone was seen only a few times. CDR3 sequence reads: CASSPPPRTGAIYEQYF. For the CDR3, the DNA is TGTGCCAGCAGCCCCCCCCCTCGGACAGGTGCGATCTACGAGCAGTACTTC. This chain joins TRBV7-4 and TRBJ2-7; TRBD1 matches at 7 bases. V lost 5 bases and J lost 3; bases outside the gene matches: 16. CDR1 and CDR2 (germline): SGHVT, SQSDAQ. The CDR3 has 17 residues.

J is TRBJ2-2 and V is TRBV7-3; maybe TRBD2 (6 bases). The length of the CDR3 is 15 residues. V dropped 2 bases and J dropped 5 bases, with 12 bases sitting between them. Germline CDR1 is SGHTA and CDR2 is FQGTGA. The CDR3 bases are TGTGCCAGCAGCTTAGCCGGGAGCGTTACCGGGGAGCTGTTTTTT. It codes for CASSLAGSVTGELFF.

This clone was observed a single time. The gene calls are TRBV5-1 and TRBJ1-2; D remains unclear. Germline V gene lookup returns CDR1 SGHRS and CDR2 YFSETQ. The CDR3 is made up of 13 amino acids. V was cut by 2 bases and J by 2 bases, with 7 bases left in between. CDR3 protein: CASSFGKNYGYTF. CDR3 DNA sequence: TGCGCCAGCAGCTTCGGGAAAAACTATGGCTACACCTTC.

This chain links TRBV7-8 with TRBJ2-1, with a tentative D call TRBD1 (6 bases). Germline-derived CDR1 and CDR2 are SGHVS and FQNEAQ. CDR3 size: 15 residues. V was cut by 5 bases and J by 0 bases, with 11 bases left in between. CDR3 in amino acids: CASSPRGTSYNEQFF. The CDR3 nucleotides are TGTGCCAGCAGCCCCAGGGGTACCTCCTACAATGAGCAGTTCTTC.

CDR3 DNA sequence: TGTGCCAGCAGCTTAGCGCTAAGGTCAGGCGCTGAAGCTTTCTTT. Its translation: CASSLALRSGAEAFF. The J gene is TRBJ1-1, the V gene TRBV7-9; no firm D call. The CDR3 length is 15 residues. Germline V lookup: CDR1 SEHNR, CDR2 FQNEAQ (reference sequence). V was shortened by 0 bases and J by 6 bases, with 14 bases between the two germline ends.

V and J are TRBV19 and TRBJ2-5, with 12 bases matching TRBD1. Germline V CDR1 and CDR2: LNHDA, SQIVND (reference sequence). This CDR3 contains 16 residues. Losses at the gene ends were 6 bases for V and 5 bases for J; bases not matched to a gene: 10. CDR3 loop: CASSHWDRGRWETQYF. CDR3 DNA sequence: TGTGCCAGTAGCCACTGGGACAGGGGGCGGTGGGAGACCCAGTACTTC.

This clone has a handful of counts. The rearrangement uses TRBV5-6 and TRBJ2-2, with D perhaps matching TRBD2 (7 bases). In germline, CDR1 is SGHDT, CDR2 YYEEEE. Deletions cut 4 bases from V and 8 bases from J, with 27 bases between. CDR3 length equals 18 residues. CDR3 loop: CASSPTPRGRAMVGELFF. The CDR3 region has the DNA TGTGCCAGCAGCCCCACCCCGAGGGGGAGGGCAATGGTGGGGGAGCTGTTTTTT.

This clone was counted a single time. The chain has TRBV6-4 and TRBJ2-7; 11 bases map to TRBD1. Germline V gene lookup returns CDR1 MRHNA and CDR2 SNTAGT. V dropped 2 bases and J dropped 3; count of bases not matched to a gene: 0. CDR3 length equals 14 residues. The CDR3: CASSDGTGGYEQYF. The CDR3 DNA is TGTGCCAGCAGTGACGGGACAGGGGGCTACGAGCAGTACTTC.

The rearrangement joins TRBV9 to TRBJ2-1; tentatively, D is TRBD2 (6 bases). Trimming cost V 0 bases and J 3 bases, with 13 bases left between them. CDR3 size: 16 residues. Looked up from germline, CDR1 is SGDLS and CDR2 is YYNGEE. The CDR3 reads CASSVARNSGYNEQFF. CDR3 nucleotides: TGTGCCAGCAGCGTAGCTAGGAATAGCGGCTACAATGAGCAGTTCTTC.

The rearrangement uses TRBV19 and TRBJ2-2; 8 positions match TRBD2. CDR1 LNHDA and CDR2 SQIVND come from the germline V gene (reference sequence). The V and J ends lost 5 bases and 6 bases, in that order; junction bases with no gene match: 11. The CDR3 loop spans 16 amino acids. CDR3 amino acids: CASSPRERELAGELFF. CDR3 nucleotides: TGTGCCAGTAGTCCCAGGGAGCGGGAGTTGGCCGGGGAGCTGTTTTTT.

The chain uses TRBV5-8 and TRBJ2-3, with a possible D match to TRBD2 (5 bases). Germline V lookup: CDR1 SGHTS, CDR2 YDEGEE. Trimming took 0 bases from V and 7 from J, leaving 12 bases between them. The CDR3 covers 14 residues. CDR3 sequence reads: CASSLGESYHTQYF. The DNA for the CDR3 is TGTGCCAGCAGCTTGGGGGAGTCCTACCATACGCAGTATTTT.

The chain has TRBV9 and TRBJ1-2, with 10 bases fitting TRBD1. V gave up 4 bases and J gave up 4 bases; unmatched junction bases: 7. The CDR3 totals 15 residues. CDR1 and CDR2 from the germline V gene are SGDLS and YYNGEE. The DNA of the CDR3 is TGTGCCAGCAGCCCGGACAGGGGGACAGGCTATGGCTACACCTTC. It codes for CASSPDRGTGYGYTF.

J is TRBJ2-1 and V is TRBV30; TRBD1 matches at 10 bases. The CDR3 is made up of 14 amino acids. Germline V lookup: CDR1 GTSNPN, CDR2 SVGIG (reference sequence). J was trimmed by 7 bases and V by 1 base; bases with no gene match: 4. The CDR3 spells CAWSGDRGRNEQFF. CDR3 in DNA: TGTGCCTGGAGTGGAGACAGGGGGCGAAATGAGCAGTTCTTC.

This clone was counted a single time. The V and J genes are TRBV14 and TRBJ1-1; D not resolved. Trimming shortened V by 5 bases and J by 0 bases, and 10 bases separated the two germline ends. Germline lookup yields CDR1 SGHDN and CDR2 FVKESK. CDR3 length: 14 residues. The CDR3 DNA reads TGTGCCAGCAGCTCACTTACCCTGAACACTGAAGCTTTCTTT. Translation: CASSSLTLNTEAFF.

V gene TRBV6-5 combines with J gene TRBJ2-7; tentatively, D is TRBD2 (5 bases). This CDR3 contains 13 residues. V dropped 2 bases and J dropped 3 bases, with 8 bases sitting between them. The germline V gene has CDR1 MNHEY and CDR2 SVGAGI. The CDR3 loop reads CASSYVSGYEQYF. The DNA of the CDR3 is TGTGCCAGCAGTTACGTAAGCGGCTACGAGCAGTACTTC.